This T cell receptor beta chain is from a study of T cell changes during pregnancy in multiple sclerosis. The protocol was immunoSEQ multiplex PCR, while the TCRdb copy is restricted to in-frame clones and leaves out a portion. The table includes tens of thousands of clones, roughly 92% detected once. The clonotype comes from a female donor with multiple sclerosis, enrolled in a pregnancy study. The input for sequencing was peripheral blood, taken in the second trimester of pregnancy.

The CDR3 loop is CASTEGKAGFNQPQHF. CDR3 sequence (DNA): TGTGCCAGTACGGAAGGGAAGGCGGGGTTCAATCAGCCCCAGCATTTT. The chain joins TRBV19 to TRBJ1-5; D ambiguous. CDR1 and CDR2 from the germline V gene are LNHDA and SQIVND (reference sequence). This CDR3 is 16 amino acids long. V was cut by 7 bases and J by 3 bases, with 19 bases left in between.